This T cell receptor (beta chain) was sequenced for a study of T cell clonotyping in hematopoietic cell transplantation. Profiled with immunoSEQ multiplex PCR; TCRdb holds only in-frame clones, not every one. Of tens of thousands of clones detected, about nine tenths appear once; the ten largest clones hold 3.7%. Germline CDR1 is SGHRS and CDR2 is YFSETQ. Trimming left V 4 bases short and J 4 bases short, with 11 bases between. This CDR3 region has 13 residues. The time point denotes: recipient sample about 28 days before transplant, after cytoreduction. The rearrangement joins TRBV5-1 to TRBJ1-2; a weak D match, TRBD1 (6 bases). This clonotype was obtained from a man between 18 and 29 years old with biphenotypic leukemia. Some clones in this sample may be carry-over from other donors' samples. This material consisted of peripheral blood mononuclear cells, taken before stem cell transplant. The CDR3 sequence: CASSPGQSYGYTF. Written as DNA, the CDR3 is TGCGCCAGCAGCCCCGGACAGTCCTATGGCTACACCTTC. Full variable domain (outside the CDR3, taken from reference TRBV5-1 and TRBJ1-2): KAGVTQTPRYLIKTRGQQVTLSCSPISGHRSVSWYQQTPGQGLQFLFEYFSETQRNKGNFPGRFSGRQFSNSRSEMNVSTLELGDSALYLCASSPGQSYGYTFGSGTRLTVV.